This TCR beta chain emerged from a study of T-cell reconstitution after alpha-beta-depleted transplantation in children (dated by TCRdb to 2016 to 2017). With respect to the entire study: The study quantitatively tracked T-cell immune reconstitution after TCRalphabeta/CD19-depleted allogeneic hematopoietic cell transplantation in children using TCR repertoire profiling.

The library was prepared using PCR. The instrument was an Illumina HiSeq 2500. TCR library preparation used molecular barcoding, with unique molecular identifiers applied to normalize quantification of the TCRbeta repertoire. The public reads were reprocessed in TCRdb via fastp at Q25 and MiXCR, keeping in-frame beta chains. Entries are consolidated by CDR3 protein sequence, retaining the most common genes and DNA. The sample yields some 500,000 distinct CDR3 sequences; approximately 20% were counted once. 3.3% of the sample is held by the ten biggest clonotypes. V has 1 base trimmed and J has 0 bases trimmed; junction bases matching no gene number 6. The CDR3 numbers 16 residues from cysteine through phenylalanine. Only CDR3 DNA is held: 48 bases, read in frame from base 1. Via the germline V gene (reference sequence), CDR1 is DFQATT and CDR2 SNEGSKA. This clonotype was seen a handful of times. No antigen is known for it. Base quality data are lacking; no much larger clone is found one base away.

The receptor's source is a human donor who donated a stem cell graft to a child with acute lymphoblastic leukemia. This material consisted of PBMCs from the stem cell graft donor, taken from the stem cell graft. The V gene is TRBV20-1 and the J gene is TRBJ2-1; a stretch of 7 junction bases matches TRBD2. The sequenced DNA: TGCAGTGCTAGAGGCTGGGGCGGGAGCTCCTACAATGAGCAGTTCTTC. This yields the protein CSARGWGGSSYNEQFF.